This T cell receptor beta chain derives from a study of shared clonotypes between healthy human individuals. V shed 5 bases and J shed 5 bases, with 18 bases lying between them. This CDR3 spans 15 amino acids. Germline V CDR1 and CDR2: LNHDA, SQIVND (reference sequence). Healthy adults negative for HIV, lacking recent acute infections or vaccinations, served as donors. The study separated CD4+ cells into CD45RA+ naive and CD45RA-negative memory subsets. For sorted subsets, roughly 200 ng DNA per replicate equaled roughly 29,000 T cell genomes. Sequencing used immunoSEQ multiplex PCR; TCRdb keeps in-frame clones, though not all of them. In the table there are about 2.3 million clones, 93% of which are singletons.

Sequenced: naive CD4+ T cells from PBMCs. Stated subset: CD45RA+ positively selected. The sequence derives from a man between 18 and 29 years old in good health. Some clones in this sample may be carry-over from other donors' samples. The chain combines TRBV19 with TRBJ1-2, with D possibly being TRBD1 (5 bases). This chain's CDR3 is CASSANRDGFYGYTF. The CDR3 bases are TGTGCCAGTAGTGCAAACCGGGACGGATTTTATGGCTACACCTTC.